This T cell receptor beta chain was documented in a study of T-cell reconstitution after alpha-beta-depleted transplantation in children. Broader study findings: High day-60 TCRbeta diversity in some patients came from surviving recipient T cells and thymic progenitors. Several hundred graft clones that had expanded were reportedly the source of alpha-beta T cells about two months after transplant. At the one-year point after transplant, T-cell counts and TCRbeta diversity were found to come mostly from T cells that had been newly produced.

Points on this clonotype: What it binds is unknown.

V lost 4 bases and J lost 0, with 10 bases in between. This CDR3 is 14 amino acids long. Looked up from germline, CDR1 is DFQATT and CDR2 is SNEGSKA (reference sequence). This sample's TCRbeta library carried unique molecular identifier barcodes. TCRdb re-analysed the PCR reads in MiXCR, keeping a single row per CDR3 protein. In the table there are fewer than 1 million distinct CDR3 sequences, approximately 15% of which are singletons. The V gene is TRBV20-1, the J gene TRBJ1-3, with TRBD1 as a possible D gene (5 bases). The clonotype comes from a male patient between 5 and 17 years old who had a stem cell transplant for acute lymphoblastic leukemia, so the T cells may come from the graft donor. Sequencing was performed on PBMCs, mostly from graft donor cells, taken 360 days after TCRalphabeta/CD19-depleted stem cell transplant. In nucleotides, the CDR3 is TGCAGTGCTAATCGAGGGGACTCTGGAAACACCATATATTTT. This codes for CSANRGDSGNTIYF.